The rows below give T cell receptor beta chains drawn from one sample of a study of blood T cell repertoires in COVID-19. Sequenced by immunoSEQ multiplex PCR; TCRdb stores in-frame clones only, minus some. The data hold roughly 250,000 clones, with 88% observed a single time. Sequences were obtained from peripheral blood. The receptors were gathered from a woman between 35 and 50 years old who had recovered from COVID-19. The CDR3 runs from the conserved cysteine through the conserved F or W. The D gene is left open where the match is weak. For some rows the clone size is stated as once, few or many, or as a class when expanded; others skip it.

clone_size j_call v_call d_call cdr3_aa cdr3_nt
. TRBJ2-1 TRBV7-3 TRBD2 CASSHGLAGAYNEQFF TGTGCCAGCAGCCACGGACTAGCGGGGGCATACAATGAGCAGTTCTTC
. TRBJ1-2 TRBV7-9 TRBD1 CASSAVDRGGYGYTF TGTGCCAGCAGCGCCGTCGACAGGGGGGGCTATGGCTACACCTTC
. TRBJ2-2 TRBV19 TRBD1 CASSIGQGPSNTGELFF TGTGCCAGTAGTATTGGACAGGGGCCTTCGAACACCGGGGAGCTGTTTTTT
. TRBJ2-5 TRBV28 TRBD1 CASRRLQGSRETQYF TGTGCCAGCAGAAGATTACAGGGGTCGCGAGAGACCCAGTACTTC
. TRBJ1-2 TRBV19 TRBD1 CASTDGGHRGGYTF TGTGCCAGTACCGATGGGGGACACAGGGGTGGCTACACCTTC
. TRBJ1-1 TRBV5-4 . CASSFQNTEAFF TGTGCCAGCAGCTTCCAGAACACTGAAGCTTTCTTT
. TRBJ1-6 TRBV4-1 TRBD1 CASSRGDRGNSPLHF TGCGCCAGCAGCCGTGGGGACAGGGGTAATTCACCCCTCCACTTT
. TRBJ2-1 TRBV9 TRBD2 CASSVGTSGYNEQFF TGTGCCAGCAGCGTAGGCACTAGCGGGTACAATGAGCAGTTCTTC
. TRBJ1-4 TRBV6-5 TRBD1 CASRGDRATNEKLFF TGTGCCAGCAGGGGAGACAGGGCAACTAATGAAAAACTGTTTTTT
few TRBJ1-1 TRBV6-5 TRBD1 CASREDRYTAFF TGTGCCAGCAGAGAGGACAGGTATACAGCTTTCTTT
. TRBJ2-3 TRBV2 TRBD2 CATRLAGGTDTQYF TGTGCCACCCGACTAGCGGGGGGCACAGATACGCAGTATTTT
. TRBJ1-4 TRBV12-3/TRBV12-4 TRBD1 CATKGQYNEKLFF TGTGCCACCAAGGGACAGTATAATGAAAAACTGTTTTTT
. TRBJ1-2 TRBV30 . CAWSQQGTGYTF TGTGCCTGGAGCCAACAGGGTACAGGCTACACCTTC
. TRBJ2-3 TRBV19 . CASSIPRSDTQYF TGTGCCAGTAGTATTCCCCGGTCAGATACGCAGTATTTT
. TRBJ2-5 TRBV5-4 . CASSLSYREETQYF TGTGCCAGCAGCTTGTCGTACAGGGAAGAGACCCAGTACTTC
. TRBJ2-1 TRBV20-1 TRBD2 CSASVWEGWRNNEQFF TGCAGTGCTAGTGTGTGGGAGGGCTGGAGGAACAATGAGCAGTTCTTC
. TRBJ2-7 TRBV28 . CASSRGILYEQYF TGTGCCAGCAGCCGCGGTATTCTCTACGAGCAGTACTTC
few TRBJ1-2 TRBV12-5 . CASGLANRQSSF TGTGCTAGTGGTTTGGCTAACAGGCAAAGCTCCTTC
few TRBJ2-1 TRBV27 TRBD1 CASWTSRGNEQFF TGTGCCAGCTGGACGAGCAGGGGGAATGAGCAGTTCTTC
. TRBJ2-1 TRBV5-6 . CASSGGSGPYNEQFF TGTGCCAGCAGCGGAGGGTCCGGACCCTACAATGAGCAGTTCTTC
. TRBJ1-5 TRBV5-4 TRBD1 CASSLKGTAVNQPQHF TGTGCCAGCAGCTTGAAAGGGACAGCAGTTAATCAGCCCCAGCATTTT
few TRBJ1-5 TRBV12-1 . CASSFAQGLTQPQHF TGTGCCAGCAGCTTTGCACAGGGGTTGACACAGCCCCAGCATTTT
. TRBJ2-1 TRBV7-3 TRBD2 CASSLGAGAHNEQFF TGTGCCAGCAGCTTAGGAGCGGGGGCCCACAATGAGCAGTTCTTC
. TRBJ1-2 TRBV16 . CASSRGQRGTYGYTF TGTGCCAGCAGCCGAGGACAGCGAGGGACGTATGGCTACACCTTC
. TRBJ1-1 TRBV11-3 TRBD1 CASRLAGGQTNTEAFF TGTGCCAGCAGGCTGGCTGGGGGACAGACGAACACTGAAGCTTTCTTT
. TRBJ2-3 TRBV5-1 TRBD1 CASRPRTGSDTQYF TGCGCCAGCAGGCCCCGGACAGGGTCGGATACGCAGTATTTT
. TRBJ2-1 TRBV9 . CASSLSGSRDEQFF TGTGCCAGCAGCCTAAGTGGGTCCCGGGATGAGCAGTTCTTC
. TRBJ1-4 TRBV30 TRBD1 CAWSPGGEEKLFF TGTGCCTGGAGTCCAGGGGGCGAAGAAAAACTGTTTTTT
. TRBJ2-1 TRBV5-8 TRBD2 CASSEVGQGGFLNEQFF TGTGCCAGCAGCGAGGTCGGCCAGGGAGGGTTCCTCAATGAGCAGTTCTTC
. TRBJ1-1 TRBV6-5 TRBD1 CASRLDRGEAFF TGTGCCAGCAGGCTCGACAGGGGTGAAGCTTTCTTT
once TRBJ1-2 TRBV18 . CASSPPRGEGDYGYTF TGTGCCAGCTCACCACCGAGAGGGGAGGGCGACTATGGCTACACCTTC
. TRBJ2-1 TRBV15 TRBD2 CATSREGGSSYNEQFF TGTGCCACCAGCAGAGAGGGCGGGAGCTCCTACAATGAGCAGTTCTTC
. TRBJ2-5 TRBV30 . CAWRGQGIQETQYF TGTGCCTGGAGGGGCCAGGGGATACAAGAGACCCAGTACTTC
. TRBJ2-7 TRBV7-2 TRBD2 CASSLVSGITFGYEQYF TGTGCCAGCAGCTTAGTTAGCGGGATAACCTTTGGCTACGAGCAGTACTTC
few TRBJ2-7 TRBV21-1 . CASSKGGQGAPAYEQYF TGTGCCAGCAGCAAGGGGGGACAGGGGGCCCCGGCCTACGAGCAGTACTTC
. TRBJ1-2 TRBV28 . CASSGSGGKNYGYTF TGTGCCAGCAGTGGGTCAGGAGGGAAGAACTATGGCTACACCTTC
once TRBJ1-6 TRBV28 TRBD1 CASSLNTGGASPLHF TGTGCCAGCAGTTTAAATACAGGGGGCGCGTCACCCCTCCACTTT
. TRBJ2-7 TRBV28 . CASSLQGSHEQYF TGTGCCAGCAGTCTACAGGGTTCCCACGAGCAGTACTTC
. TRBJ2-7 TRBV6-2/TRBV6-3 TRBD1 CASSYPGQGGYEQYF TGTGCCAGCAGTTACCCTGGACAGGGCGGATACGAGCAGTACTTC
. TRBJ2-3 TRBV5-6 TRBD1 CASTRTGGIDTDTQYF TGTGCCAGCACTCGGACAGGGGGGATAGACACAGATACGCAGTATTTT
once TRBJ1-2 TRBV9 . CASSTTDGYGYTF TGTGCCAGCAGCACGACTGACGGCTATGGCTACACCTTC
. TRBJ2-3 TRBV5-1 TRBD1 CASSGRDRITDTQYF TGCGCCAGCAGCGGACGGGACAGAATCACAGATACGCAGTATTTT
. TRBJ2-1 TRBV10-3 . CAISEPLPLRGITYNEQFF TGTGCCATCAGTGAGCCACTCCCCTTGAGGGGGATCACCTACAATGAGCAGTTCTTC
. TRBJ2-7 TRBV19 TRBD2 CASSTLAGAGYEQYF TGTGCCAGTAGTACTCTAGCGGGAGCTGGTTACGAGCAGTACTTC
. TRBJ2-7 TRBV6-5 TRBD2 CATRTSGSYEQYF TGTGCCACCCGGACTAGCGGGAGTTACGAGCAGTACTTC
. TRBJ1-6 TRBV5-6 TRBD1 CASSRDRGLSPLHF TGTGCCAGCAGCCGAGACAGGGGACTTTCACCCCTCCACTTT
. TRBJ2-1 TRBV21-1 . CASSKTGVPSYNEQFF TGTGCCAGCAGCAAGACAGGGGTACCATCCTACAATGAGCAGTTCTTC
. TRBJ2-7 TRBV12-3/TRBV12-4 TRBD2 CASSKERDYEQYF TGTGCCAGCAGTAAGGAGCGGGACTACGAGCAGTACTTC
few TRBJ2-7 TRBV2 TRBD2 CASGRESRYEQYF TGTGCCAGCGGGCGGGAGAGTCGCTACGAGCAGTACTTC
. TRBJ2-7 TRBV28 TRBD1 CAGSRDRDIYEQYF TGTGCCGGCAGCCGGGACAGGGACATCTACGAGCAGTACTTC
. TRBJ2-1 TRBV5-1 . CASSLKGLANTPQGNEQFF TGCGCCAGCAGCTTGAAAGGGCTAGCGAATACTCCACAGGGGAATGAGCAGTTCTTC
. TRBJ2-7 TRBV27 . CASSSRGGGTYEQYF TGTGCCAGCAGTTCCCGAGGGGGGGGGACCTACGAGCAGTACTTC
. TRBJ2-7 TRBV5-1 TRBD2 CASSLTSGIYEQYF TGCGCCAGCAGCTTGACTAGCGGGATCTACGAGCAGTACTTC
. TRBJ2-1 TRBV11-2 TRBD2 CASSLLAGSYNEQFF TGTGCCAGCAGCTTACTAGCGGGATCCTACAATGAGCAGTTCTTC
. TRBJ2-5 TRBV4-2 TRBD1 CASSHGDRGGETQYF TGTGCCAGCAGCCATGGGGACAGGGGCGGAGAGACCCAGTACTTC
. TRBJ1-6 TRBV7-2 . CASSLAAGSGSPLHF TGTGCCAGCAGCTTAGCCGCTGGTTCGGGTTCACCCCTCCACTTT
. TRBJ1-5 TRBV5-6 . CASSIRDTNQPQHF TGTGCCAGCAGCATCCGGGACACCAATCAGCCCCAGCATTTT
. TRBJ1-6 TRBV6-6 . CASSEAPSSPLHF TGTGCCAGCAGTGAGGCCCCATCTTCACCCCTCCACTTT
. TRBJ2-1 TRBV7-3 TRBD2 CASSLQREEGEQFF TGTGCCAGCAGCTTACAGCGGGAGGAGGGTGAGCAGTTCTTC
. TRBJ1-2 TRBV28 . CASNVGNLNYGYTF TGTGCCAGCAACGTCGGGAATTTGAACTATGGCTACACCTTC